Following are 2 T cell receptor beta chains from one sample sequenced in a study of shared clonotypes between healthy human individuals. The data were produced by immunoSEQ multiplex PCR, yet TCRdb's version contains in-frame clones alone and is incomplete. Of around 1,000,000 clones in the sample, around three quarters are singletons; the top ten hold roughly 0.83%. The material sequenced was memory CD4+ T cells from PBMCs. Specified subset: CD45RA-negative fraction. The receptors originated from a young man in good health. Some clones in this sample may be carry-over from other donors' samples.

This clone was observed once. The V gene is TRBV5-1, the J gene TRBJ2-2; D may be TRBD1 or TRBD2 (5 bases each). From germline, CDR1 is SGHRS and CDR2 YFSETQ. This CDR3 has 14 amino acids. Trimming took off 4 bases at V and 1 base at J, with 8 bases between the two ends. CDR3 in amino acids: CASSGAGNTGELFF. Written as DNA, the CDR3 is TGCGCCAGCAGCGGGGCGGGGAACACCGGGGAGCTGTTTTTT.

This sequence joins TRBV28 and TRBJ1-2; D is ambiguous. Deletions cut 7 bases from V and 8 bases from J, with 14 bases between. Looked up from germline, CDR1 is MDHEN and CDR2 is SYDVKM. The CDR3 contains 12 residues. CDR3: CASNEGQPGYTF. CDR3 nucleotides: TGTGCCAGCAATGAAGGGCAGCCGGGCTACACCTTC.